This T cell receptor (beta chain) was profiled in a study of blood T cell repertoires in COVID-19. Sequenced by immunoSEQ multiplex PCR; TCRdb stores in-frame clones only, minus some. The table has 150,000 to 200,000 clones, around nine tenths seen once; the top ten hold roughly 0.82%. Residents of about two dozen US areas, aged 18 to 89 years, made up the participants. Concerning this clone: At one of its ends the junction is not consistent with the germline gene, which may arise from a read error.

This CDR3 spans 13 amino acids. Sequencing was done on a sample of PBMCs or T cells enriched from blood (not recorded which). V is TRBV12-3 or TRBV12-4 and J is TRBJ2-7; 8 nucleotides line up with TRBD1. The clonotype originates from a woman under 30 who had recovered from COVID-19. The CDR3 loop reads CASSSTLEGQVHF. DNA of the CDR3: TGTGCCAGCAGTTCGACTTTGGAGGGACAGGTGCACTTC.